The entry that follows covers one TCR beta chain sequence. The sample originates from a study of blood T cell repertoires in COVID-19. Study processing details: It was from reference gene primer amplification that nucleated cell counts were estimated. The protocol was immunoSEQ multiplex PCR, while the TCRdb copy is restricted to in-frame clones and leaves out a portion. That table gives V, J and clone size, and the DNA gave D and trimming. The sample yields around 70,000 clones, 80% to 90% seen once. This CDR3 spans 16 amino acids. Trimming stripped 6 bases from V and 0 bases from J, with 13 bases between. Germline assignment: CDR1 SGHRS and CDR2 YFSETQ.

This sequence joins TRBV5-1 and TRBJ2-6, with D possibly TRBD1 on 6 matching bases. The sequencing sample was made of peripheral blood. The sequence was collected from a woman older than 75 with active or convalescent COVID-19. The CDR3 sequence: CASNGRGHSGANVLTF. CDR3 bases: TGCGCCAGCAATGGCAGGGGACACTCTGGGGCCAACGTCCTGACTTTC.